This TCR beta chain stems from a study of CD8 T cells in Susac syndrome. Random hexamers primed reverse transcription of about 0.5 to 1 ug RNA. Multiplex immunoSEQ PCR targeted 54 Vbeta and 13 Jbeta TCR beta segments. TCRdb re-called the immunoSEQ multiplex PCR reads through MiXCR, storing one row per CDR3 protein. The data show 250,000 to 300,000 distinct CDR3 sequences, about 88% seen once. The TCR was taken from a human donor with multiple sclerosis. The sequenced material came from CD8+ T cells from PBMCs.

The CDR3 nucleotides read TGTGCCAGCGGGCAGGGACTCTACAATGAGCAGTTCTTC. Translated, it gives CASGQGLYNEQFF. The V gene is TRBV6-2 or TRBV6-3, the J gene TRBJ2-1; maybe TRBD2 (6 bases). CDR3 length: 13 amino acids. V lost 8 bases, J lost 3 bases, and 11 bases lay in between. CDR1 is MNHEY and CDR2 is SVGEGT in the germline V gene.